This T cell receptor (beta chain) was identified during a study of T cells in Graves' hyperthyroidism and ophthalmopathy. This clonotype showed up many times. Stability of Graves' hyperthyroidism was defined as absent ophthalmopathy progression within 18 months. Patients having uncontrolled infection, another autoimmune disease, pregnancy or lactation were not included. TCR beta CDR3 sequences were amplified from RNA transcripts. HTBI primers were used for first-round RT-PCR of the TCR CDR3. A single record per CDR3 protein comes from TCRdb applying MiXCR to the multiplex PCR reads. The sample carries around 350,000 distinct CDR3 sequences, about 18% recorded once. Germline V gives CDR1 LNHNV, CDR2 YYDKDF (reference sequence). V dropped 5 bases and J dropped 2 bases, with 18 bases sitting between them. CDR3 length: 16 residues.

The chain has TRBV15 and TRBJ1-2; D is possibly TRBD1 (5 bases). Sequenced sample: blood. The TCR originated in a woman under 30 with Graves' hyperthyroidism. CDR3 residues: CATSAYAGNRNYGYTF. The CDR3 nucleotides are TGTGCCACCAGCGCCTATGCAGGGAACAGGAACTATGGCTACACCTTC. The whole variable domain, filled in from reference TRBV15 and TRBJ1-2, reads DAMVIQNPRYQVTQFGKPVTLSCSQTLNHNVMYWYQQKSSQAPKLLFHYYDKDFNNEADTPDNFQSRRPNTSFCFLDIRSPGLGDTAMYLCATSAYAGNRNYGYTFGSGTRLTVV.